Listed below are T cell receptor beta chains from one sample, sequenced in a study of T cells in pancreatic ductal adenocarcinoma. Some clones are missing from TCRdb's copy, which holds only in-frame ones; the method was immunoSEQ multiplex PCR. The sample holds about 29,000 clones, approximately 92% seen once. Source material: PBMCs. The receptors come from a human donor with pancreatic ductal adenocarcinoma. Each CDR3 is given with its conserved first and last residue. The D gene is left open where the match is weak. Clone sizes are given selectively: once, few, many, or a class where the clone is expanded.

TRBJ2-7 | TRBV27 | - | - | TGTGCCAGCAGTAAACCGGCGCCCTACGAGCAGTACTTC | CASSKPAPYEQYF
TRBJ1-1 | TRBV19 | TRBD1 | - | TGTGCCAGCTCCTCGGCGGGGACAGGGGTCCGCACTGAAGCTTTCTTT | CASSSAGTGVRTEAFF
TRBJ2-1 | TRBV15 | TRBD1 | - | TGTGCCACCAGCAACAGGGGGTTTTGGGATGAGCAGTTCTTC | CATSNRGFWDEQFF
TRBJ2-7 | TRBV27 | TRBD2 | - | TGTGCCAGCAGTTACCCCTCGGGGACTAGCGGGAACTACGAGCAGTACTTC | CASSYPSGTSGNYEQYF
TRBJ2-7 | TRBV2 | TRBD1 | - | TGTGCCAGCAGCCCGGGACAGGGCCGACGAGTCCTAATCGAGCAGTACTTC | CASSPGQGRRVLIEQYF
TRBJ1-1 | TRBV18 | TRBD1 | - | TGTGCCAGCTCACCATTACAGGGGGGAGCTTTCTTT | CASSPLQGGAFF
TRBJ2-1 | TRBV7-9 | TRBD2 | - | TGTGCCAGCAGCACGCAACGGGGACTAGCGGGAGTCAATGAGCAGTTCTTC | CASSTQRGLAGVNEQFF
TRBJ1-1 | TRBV6-1 | - | - | TGTGCCAGCAGTGAGGGACATAGGAACACTGAAGCTTTCTTT | CASSEGHRNTEAFF
TRBJ1-6 | TRBV6-5 | - | - | TGTGCCAGCACCATACAGGGAAGCAATTCACCCCTCCACTTT | CASTIQGSNSPLHF
TRBJ2-2 | TRBV19 | TRBD1 | - | TGTGCCAGTAAACGAGGACAGGGGGCTAATAACGGGGAGCTGTTTTTT | CASKRGQGANNGELFF
TRBJ2-7 | TRBV6-1 | TRBD1 | - | TGTGCCTCGAAAGACAGGGGCGTATCCTACGAGCAGTACTTC | CASKDRGVSYEQYF
TRBJ2-1 | TRBV10-2 | - | - | TGCGCCAGCAGTGAGGCGGCAGTCAATGAGCAGTTCTTC | CASSEAAVNEQFF
TRBJ2-7 | TRBV28 | TRBD1 | - | TGTGCCAGCAGTTTCCTAGGGACAGGTACACCCTACGAGCAGTACTTC | CASSFLGTGTPYEQYF
TRBJ1-5 | TRBV6-6 | - | - | TGTGCCAGCAGTTACTCGTACAGCGGCAATCAGCCCCAGCATTTT | CASSYSYSGNQPQHF
TRBJ2-5 | TRBV6-6 | - | once | TGTGCCAGCAAGCCTAGGGGAGAGACCCAGTACTTC | CASKPRGETQYF
TRBJ2-1 | TRBV5-4 | TRBD2 | once | TGTGCCAGCAGCCAACTAGCGGGAACTTACAATGAGCAGTTCTTC | CASSQLAGTYNEQFF
TRBJ2-7 | TRBV19 | TRBD1 | - | TGTGCCAGTAGTCCCCAGACAGGGTCCGGGGCCTACGAGCAGTACTTC | CASSPQTGSGAYEQYF
TRBJ2-3 | TRBV6-6 | - | few | TGTGCCAGCAGTTATCAAGGGCTGGGGACAGATACGCAGTATTTT | CASSYQGLGTDTQYF